The 17 T cell receptor beta chains given below trace back to one sample, sequenced in a study of T-cell memory formation after mild COVID-19. MiXCR, run by TCRdb on the 5' RACE reads, gives a single entry per CDR3 protein. The profile shows around 390,000 distinct CDR3 sequences, about a sixth of them singletons. The sample taken for sequencing was PBMCs or a T cell subset sorted from them (not recorded which). The origin of the receptors is a man in his late teens or twenties who had mild COVID-19 (a few samples of this study predate the infection). Cell type and time point are not known.

This clonotype was detected only once. CDR3 coding DNA: TGCAGTGCTAGACCAATCCACCAGACAGGGGAGAATTCACCCCTCCACTTT. This sequence encodes CSARPIHQTGENSPLHF. V usage is TRBV20-1 and J usage is TRBJ1-6, with 8 bases that match TRBD1. Germline CDR1 DFQATT, CDR2 SNEGSKA (reference sequence). The CDR3 sequence is 17 residues long. The J segment lost 7 bases and the V segment lost 2 bases, leaving 13 bases of the junction unmatched.

The J gene is TRBJ2-3, the V gene TRBV27, with a weak D call TRBD1 (5 bases). This CDR3 is 13 amino acids long. The germline V gene has CDR1 MNHEY and CDR2 SMNVEV (reference sequence). Between the trimmed V and J ends, which lost 5 bases and 8 bases, there was a span of 14 bases. The CDR3 here is CASSHDSPTTQYF. The CDR3 region has the DNA TGTGCCAGCAGTCACGACAGTCCTACTACGCAGTATTTT.

There are a few counts of this clonotype. This rearrangement joins TRBV7-9 to TRBJ1-4; D may be TRBD1 (6 bases). This CDR3 comprises 14 residues. Germline V gives CDR1 SEHNR, CDR2 FQNEAQ (reference sequence). Trimming shortened V by 5 bases and J by 8 bases, and 15 bases separated the two germline ends. The CDR3 DNA sequence: TGTGCCAGCAGCATACAGGGAGGAGGGGAAAAACTGTTTTTT. Amino acids: CASSIQGGGEKLFF. Together with reference TRBV7-9 and TRBJ1-4, the CDR3 gives the full variable domain: DTGVSQNPRHKITKRGQNVTFRCDPISEHNRLYWYRQTLGQGPEFLTYFQNEAQLEKSRLLSDRFSAERPKGSFSTLEIQRTEQGDSAMYLCASSIQGGGEKLFFGSGTQLSVL.

V usage is TRBV24-1 and J usage is TRBJ2-3; D remains ambiguous. The V and J ends lost 5 bases and 0 bases respectively, with 8 bases between them. This CDR3 comprises 14 residues. CDR1 is KGHDR and CDR2 is SFDVKD in the germline V gene. The CDR3 region is CATSAGGSTDTQYF. CDR3 DNA: TGTGCCACCAGTGCGGGTGGAAGCACAGATACGCAGTATTTT.

This clonotype was seen at least ten times. The V gene is TRBV4-3, the J gene TRBJ2-3; no reliable D call. This CDR3 spans 13 amino acids. The V gene lost 3 bases and the J gene lost 7 bases, with 11 bases spanning the gap. Germline V lookup: CDR1 LGHNA, CDR2 YSLEER. The DNA of the CDR3 is TGCGCCAGCAGCCAGGGATTCCGAAATACGCAGTATTTT. This gives the protein CASSQGFRNTQYF.

This clonotype was recorded a few times. The V call is TRBV7-8, the J call TRBJ2-7, with D perhaps matching TRBD1 (5 bases). There are 13 residues in the CDR3. V lost 2 bases and J 5 bases, leaving 10 bases between the germline ends. The germline V gene encodes CDR1 SGHVS and CDR2 FQNEAQ. The CDR3 protein is CASSLPGSHEQYV. For the CDR3, the DNA is TGTGCCAGCAGCTTACCAGGGTCCCACGAGCAGTACGTC.

This rearrangement joins TRBV12-3 or TRBV12-4 to TRBJ2-7; D uncertain. Trimming stripped 3 bases from V and 3 bases from J, with 6 bases between. The CDR3 contains 12 residues. The CDR3 sequence is CASSLTLYEQYF. The DNA of the CDR3 is TGTGCCAGCAGTTTGACCCTCTACGAGCAGTACTTC.

The chain employs TRBV20-1 and TRBJ1-2, with 10 bases aligning to TRBD1. V trimming: 0 bases; J trimming: 7 bases; junction bases outside the gene matches: 2. This CDR3 region has 13 residues. Germline V gene sequence: CDR1 DFQATT, CDR2 SNEGSKA (reference sequence). CDR3 loop: CSARDRTGGGYTF. CDR3 bases: TGCAGTGCTAGAGACCGGACAGGGGGTGGCTACACCTTC.

This chain joins TRBV6-6 and TRBJ1-2; D is unresolved. Per the germline V gene, CDR1 is MNHNY and CDR2 is SVGAGI (reference sequence). The ends were cut back, 8 bases at V and 4 bases at J, with 14 bases in the middle. The CDR3 totals 13 residues. The CDR3: CASSREGFYGYTF. DNA of the CDR3: TGTGCCAGCTCACGAGAGGGTTTCTATGGCTACACCTTC.

This clonotype showed up just a few times. The chain links TRBV7-2 to TRBJ2-3, with TRBD2 matching over 8 bases. Germline CDR1 is SGHTA and CDR2 is FQGNSA. With V trimmed by 5 bases and J by 4 bases, 11 bases remained unmatched. The CDR3 length is 16 residues. The CDR3 sequence is CASSTLGSGVSDTQYF. CDR3 sequence (DNA): TGTGCCAGCAGCACCCTGGGTAGCGGGGTATCAGATACGCAGTATTTT.

This clonotype was recorded a few times. The J gene is TRBJ2-3, the V gene TRBV3-1, with D unclear. V was clipped by 4 bases and J by 5 bases, with 19 bases between them. Germline V gene data show CDR1 as LGHDT and CDR2 as YNNKEL (reference sequence). This CDR3 comprises 16 residues. The CDR3, as DNA: TGTGCCAGCAGCCCCTTTGGCGGCGGACGTGTAGATACGCAGTATTTT. This codes for CASSPFGGGRVDTQYF.

The genes are TRBV7-2 and TRBJ2-1; a possible D gene is TRBD1 (5 bases). Germline CDR1 reads SGHTA; CDR2 reads FQGNSA. V lost 5 bases to trimming and J lost 3 bases, with 11 bases between them. This CDR3 contains 14 residues. CDR3 nucleotide sequence: TGTGCCAGCAGCCCGAAACAGGTCTACAATGAGCAGTTCTTC. It translates to CASSPKQVYNEQFF.

The V call is TRBV7-9, the J call TRBJ1-2; D remains ambiguous. The CDR3 loop spans 11 amino acids. V was clipped by 5 bases and J by 8 bases, with 9 bases between them. CDR1 and CDR2 (germline): SEHNR, FQNEAQ (reference sequence). CDR3 sequence (DNA): TGTGCCAGCAGCAGAGGGCAAGGCTACACCTTC. Translated: CASSRGQGYTF.

V gene TRBV12-3 or TRBV12-4 combines with J gene TRBJ2-7, with a weak D call TRBD2 (5 bases). The CDR3 sequence is 12 residues long. Deletions cut 2 bases from V and 5 bases from J, with 7 bases between. The CDR3 loop reads CASSLIGNEQYF. In DNA form, the CDR3 reads TGTGCCAGCAGTTTAATCGGGAACGAGCAGTACTTC.

CDR3 nucleotide sequence: TGCGCCAGCAGAACTGACTCTTCGAGCTCCTACGAGCAGTACGTC. It encodes CASRTDSSSSYEQYV. This rearrangement joins TRBV5-1 to TRBJ2-7, with D unclear. The CDR3 extends over 15 amino acids. Germline loops: CDR1 SGHRS, CDR2 YFSETQ. V lost 5 bases and J lost 0, with 15 bases in between.

This rearrangement joins TRBV15 to TRBJ2-2; D is perhaps TRBD1 (5 bases). There are 16 residues in the CDR3. Germline V CDR1 and CDR2: LNHNV, YYDKDF (reference sequence). V was pared by 5 bases and J by 5 bases, with 18 bases between. DNA for the CDR3: TGTGCCACCAGCCCCAGGGCGCGACTTGGTACCGGGGAGCTGTTTTTT. It specifies CATSPRARLGTGELFF. The entire variable domain, with the rest obtained from reference TRBV15 and TRBJ2-2, is as follows: DAMVIQNPRYQVTQFGKPVTLSCSQTLNHNVMYWYQQKSSQAPKLLFHYYDKDFNNEADTPDNFQSRRPNTSFCFLDIRSPGLGDTAMYLCATSPRARLGTGELFFGEGSRLTVL.

Here the CDR3 reads CSAGRSEWTQYF. The CDR3, as DNA: TGCAGCGCCGGACGGAGTGAGTGGACCCAGTACTTC. V usage is TRBV29-1 and J usage is TRBJ2-5; unclear D gene. CDR3 length: 12 residues. V was trimmed by 7 bases and J by 7 bases, leaving 16 bases between them. The V gene's germline CDR1 is SQVTM and CDR2 ANQGSEA.